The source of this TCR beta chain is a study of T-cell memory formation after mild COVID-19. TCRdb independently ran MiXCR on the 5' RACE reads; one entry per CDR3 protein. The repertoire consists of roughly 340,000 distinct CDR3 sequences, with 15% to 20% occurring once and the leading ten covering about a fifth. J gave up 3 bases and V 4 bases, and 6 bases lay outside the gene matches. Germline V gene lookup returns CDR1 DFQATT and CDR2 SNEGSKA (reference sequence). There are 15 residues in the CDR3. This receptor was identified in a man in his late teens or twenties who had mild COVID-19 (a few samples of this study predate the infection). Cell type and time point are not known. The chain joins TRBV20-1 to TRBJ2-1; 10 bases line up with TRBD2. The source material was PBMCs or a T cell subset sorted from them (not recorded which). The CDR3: CSAIIAGGSYNEQFF. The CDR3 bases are TGCAGTGCTATTATAGCGGGGGGAAGCTACAATGAGCAGTTCTTC.